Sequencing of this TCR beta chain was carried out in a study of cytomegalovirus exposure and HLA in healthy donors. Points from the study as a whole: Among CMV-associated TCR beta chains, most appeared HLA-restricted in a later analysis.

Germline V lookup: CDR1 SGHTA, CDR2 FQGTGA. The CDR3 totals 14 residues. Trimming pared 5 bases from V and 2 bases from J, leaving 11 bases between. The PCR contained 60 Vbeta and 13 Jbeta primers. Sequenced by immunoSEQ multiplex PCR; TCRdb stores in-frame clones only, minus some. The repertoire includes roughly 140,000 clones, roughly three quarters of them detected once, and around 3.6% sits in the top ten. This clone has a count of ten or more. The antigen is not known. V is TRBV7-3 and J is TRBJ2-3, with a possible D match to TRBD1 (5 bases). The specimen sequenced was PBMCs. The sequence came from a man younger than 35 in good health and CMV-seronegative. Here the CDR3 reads CASSPDSTTDTQYF. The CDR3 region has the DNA TGTGCCAGCAGCCCAGACAGTACCACAGATACGCAGTATTTT.